Presented here are 12 T cell receptor beta chains from one specimen sequenced in a study of tumor-infiltrating lymphocytes in oesophageal squamous cell carcinoma. MiXCR, applied by TCRdb to the PCR reads, yields one record per CDR3 protein. The sample shows approximately 20,000 distinct CDR3 sequences, roughly 40% of them seen only once. Sequenced: esophageal tumor tissue. The origin of the receptors is a male donor with esophageal squamous cell carcinoma.

This clonotype was seen more than once but under ten times. The chain has TRBV7-2 and TRBJ2-7, with unresolved D. Trimming stripped 6 bases from V and 3 bases from J, with 6 bases between. CDR3 size: 11 residues. Germline loops: CDR1 SGHTA, CDR2 FQGNSA. The CDR3 DNA reads TGTGCCAGCAGTCTCCACTACGAGCAGTACTTC. It specifies CASSLHYEQYF.

The V gene is TRBV7-3, the J gene TRBJ2-5; 11 bases map to TRBD2. With V trimmed by 0 bases and J by 11 bases, 20 bases remained unmatched. The CDR3 contains 19 residues. Germline assignment: CDR1 SGHTA and CDR2 FQGTGA. The CDR3 here is CASSLTPQVAGGPGDTQYF. The CDR3 DNA follows: TGTGCCAGCAGCTTAACGCCTCAGGTAGCGGGAGGGCCAGGAGATACGCAGTACTTC.

In DNA, the CDR3 is TGTGCCAGCAGCGTAGGGGTGGCCGACGAGCAGTACTTC. It encodes CASSVGVADEQYF. V is TRBV9 and J is TRBJ2-7; no clear D. This CDR3 is 13 amino acids long. The ends were cut back, 0 bases at V and 5 bases at J, with 9 bases in the middle. Germline CDR1 reads SGDLS; CDR2 reads YYNGEE.

For this clonotype: This clone may be a read error of a much larger clone one base away. The genes are TRBV9 and TRBJ2-1; no clear D. Germline V lookup: CDR1 SGDLS, CDR2 YYNGEE. The CDR3 contains 14 residues. Trimming took 0 bases from V and 8 from J, leaving 12 bases between them. The CDR3 here is CASSVERPGDEQFF. The CDR3 DNA sequence: TGTGCCAGCAGCGTAGAGAGACCTGGGGATGAGCAGTTCTTC.

The rearrangement links TRBV7-9 to TRBJ1-5; TRBD1 matches at 11 bases. This CDR3 is built from 15 residues. Germline loops: CDR1 SEHNR, CDR2 FQNEAQ (reference sequence). Germline trimming cut 3 bases from V and 5 bases from J; bases unmatched to any gene: 3. CDR3 coding DNA: TGTGCCAGCAGCTTCCGGACAGGGGGCGATCAGCCCCAGCATTTT. It translates to CASSFRTGGDQPQHF.

About this clonotype itself: Because the CDR3 is missing its conserved closing phenylalanine or tryptophan, this is likely a read error. It is unclear where the CDR3 begins or ends on the DNA, so no DNA is shown, and the CDR3 is as TCRdb lists it. V is TRBV10-1 and J is TRBJ2-5. Both ends counted, the CDR3 spans 15 residues. The germline V gene has CDR1 WNHNN and CDR2 SYGVQD (reference sequence). CDR3 region: CASSEFSHYGYTFGS.

The rearrangement uses TRBV6-6 and TRBJ1-4; no definite D call. Between the trimmed V and J ends, which lost 5 bases and 7 bases, there was a span of 14 bases. Looked up from germline, CDR1 is MNHNY and CDR2 is SVGAGI (reference sequence). This CDR3 contains 14 residues. In DNA, the CDR3 is TGTGCCAGCAGTCGGACGTCAACAAGTGAAAAACTGTTTTTT. Protein product: CASSRTSTSEKLFF.

The CDR3 DNA follows: TGTGCCAGCACCCTGGCTAGCGCAGATACGCAGTATTTT. This translates into CASTLASADTQYF. This chain connects TRBV7-9 to TRBJ2-3; possible D gene TRBD2, 6 bases. CDR3 length: 13 residues. Trimming shortened V by 7 bases and J by 4 bases, and 12 bases separated the two germline ends. The germline V gene encodes CDR1 SEHNR and CDR2 FQNEAQ (reference sequence).

CDR3 sequence (DNA): TGTGCCAGCAGCGGTTCCGGGACTAGCGGTCAAGAGACCCAGTACTTC. This codes for CASSGSGTSGQETQYF. The chain employs TRBV7-6 and TRBJ2-4; TRBD2 matches at 11 bases. The J call may be in error: the DNA end matches TRBJ2-5 better. The germline CDR1 and CDR2 sequences are SGHVS and FNYEAQ. The CDR3 consists of 16 residues.

The genes are TRBV7-6 and TRBJ2-6; D might be TRBD1 (6 bases). The J call may not be correct, given that the DNA end is closer to TRBJ2-5. Germline CDR1 and CDR2: SGHVS and FNYEAQ. The CDR3 loop spans 13 amino acids. The CDR3 sequence: CASSSAQGVTQYF. The DNA for the CDR3 is TGTGCCAGCAGTTCCGCACAGGGTGTTACCCAGTACTTC.

This sequence joins TRBV7-6 and TRBJ2-1; TRBD1 matches 12 bases. Germline loops: CDR1 SGHVS, CDR2 FNYEAQ. There are 15 residues in the CDR3. The junction had 7 bases not matched to a gene; V was cut back by 5 bases and J by 8 bases. The CDR3 DNA is TGTGCCAGCAGCCCCCGGGACAGGGGGCAGGATGAGCAGTTCTTC. Translation: CASSPRDRGQDEQFF.

Points on this clonotype: Here the CDR3 omits its conserved ending phenylalanine or tryptophan, so a read error is the likely source. The DNA is left out, because the CDR3 cannot be placed on it with certainty; the CDR3 is given as TCRdb lists it. The rearrangement links TRBV7-2 to TRBJ1-1; TRBD1 reflects the table's D call only, with no check against the DNA. Germline values: CDR1 SGHTA, CDR2 FQGNSA. The CDR3 region is 19 residues in length, termini included. The chain's CDR3 is CASSHPLAGEGTMSSSSAP.